Shown below are 27 T cell receptor beta chains from a single sample sequenced in a study of blood T cells in healthy people across ages. It was with a sample-barcoded 5' primer and a J-beta primer mix that a second PCR of roughly 7 to 11 cycles was run. TCRdb re-analysed the 5' RACE reads in MiXCR, keeping a single row per CDR3 protein. The data hold 1.5 million to 2 million distinct CDR3 sequences, with approximately 28% observed a single time. Sequences were obtained from blood. Source of these receptors: a young woman in good health.

This clonotype was seen only a few times. The chain couples TRBV6-4 to TRBJ2-1; a possible D gene is TRBD2 (7 bases). CDR3 length: 16 residues. The V end was cut by 2 bases, the J end by 2 bases, with 13 bases between. CDR1 MRHNA and CDR2 SNTAGT come from the germline V gene. The DNA of the CDR3 is TGTGCCAGCAGTGACCCGAGGGGGGGGGCCTACAATGAGCAGTTCTTC. Translation: CASSDPRGGAYNEQFF.

This clonotype has ten or more counts. CDR3 region: CSAPDTTAGAEQFF. CDR3 coding DNA: TGCAGTGCTCCGGATACGACAGCGGGAGCTGAGCAGTTCTTC. This chain connects TRBV20-1 to TRBJ2-1, with 8 bases matching TRBD2. Germline trimming cut 5 bases from V and 9 bases from J; bases unmatched to any gene: 12. Germline V gene sequence: CDR1 DFQATT, CDR2 SNEGSKA (reference sequence). There are 14 residues in the CDR3.

The V gene is TRBV28, the J gene TRBJ1-6; D is unresolved. Germline V gene data show CDR1 as MDHEN and CDR2 as SYDVKM. This CDR3 contains 16 residues. Trimming stripped 7 bases from V and 7 bases from J, with 20 bases between. The CDR3 loop reads CASKEVRYRENSPLHF. The CDR3 coding sequence is TGTGCCAGCAAAGAAGTAAGATATAGGGAGAATTCACCCCTCCACTTT.

This clonotype has more than one count but fewer than ten. A junction boundary mismatches the germline segment, possibly from a read error. CDR3 protein: CAGSLGKQPQHF. CDR3 in DNA: TGTGCCGGCAGCTTGGGGAAGCAGCCCCAGCATTTT. The V call is TRBV5-6, the J call TRBJ1-5, with no clear D. Looked up from germline, CDR1 is SGHDT and CDR2 is YYEEEE. The CDR3 sequence is 12 residues long. The full variable domain, its missing parts supplied by reference TRBV5-6 and TRBJ1-5, is DAGVTQSPTHLIKTRGQQVTLRCSPKSGHDTVSWYQQALGQGPQFIFQYYEEEERQRGNFPDRFSGHQFPNYSSELNVNALLLGDSALYLCAGSLGKQPQHFGDGTRLSIL.

A few counts support this clonotype. This chain joins TRBV12-3 or TRBV12-4 and TRBJ1-2, with 7 bases lining up with TRBD1. Germline trimming cut 3 bases from V and 6 bases from J; bases unmatched to any gene: 10. CDR3 length: 15 amino acids. In nucleotides, the CDR3 is TGTGCCAGCAGTTTGGATAACAGGGGAGGCAATGGCTACACCTTC. This sequence encodes CASSLDNRGGNGYTF.

This clonotype appeared a few times. The rearrangement links TRBV10-3 to TRBJ2-5; possibly TRBD2 for D (6 bases). V lost 10 bases and J lost 5, with 20 bases in between. Per germline, CDR1 ENHRY and CDR2 SYGVKD. The CDR3 consists of 14 residues. DNA of the CDR3: TGTGCCACCGGGGCTAGCGAGAGGGCGGAGACCCAGTACTTC. Its translation: CATGASERAETQYF.

This clonotype was observed at least ten times. The chain employs TRBV12-3 or TRBV12-4 and TRBJ2-1; a weak D match, TRBD1 (6 bases). Trimming took off 7 bases at V and 4 bases at J, with 11 bases between the two ends. This CDR3 contains 13 residues. As DNA, the CDR3 is TGTGCCAGCATGCAACAGGGATACAATGAGCAGTTCTTC. Protein sequence: CASMQQGYNEQFF.

The chain combines TRBV12-3 or TRBV12-4 with TRBJ2-1; 11 nucleotides match TRBD2. J lost 5 bases, V lost 6 bases, and 18 bases had no gene match. This CDR3 has 19 residues. CDR3 nucleotide sequence: TGTGCCAGCAGGCCTCGGACTAGCGGGCTCCACCCTCAAGACAATGAGCAGTTCTTC. Encoded protein: CASRPRTSGLHPQDNEQFF.

The rearrangement joins TRBV20-1 to TRBJ2-3, with D maybe TRBD1 (6 bases). Trimming left V 5 bases short and J 5 bases short, with 8 bases between. CDR3 length: 11 residues. Germline V CDR1 and CDR2: DFQATT, SNEGSKA (reference sequence). CDR3 sequence: CSAQTGDTQYF. For the CDR3, the DNA is TGCAGTGCTCAGACAGGAGATACGCAGTATTTT.

About this clonotype itself: It may be a read error: a sequence one base away is much more abundant. The chain links TRBV27 to TRBJ2-4; tentative D call: TRBD2 (5 bases). The DNA end is more similar to TRBJ2-7, so the J call may be wrong. The CDR3 contains 13 residues. Germline assignment: CDR1 MNHEY and CDR2 SMNVEV (reference sequence). The CDR3 DNA is TGTGCCAGCGGCCGAGCGGACCTCTACGAGCAGTACTTC. Its translation is CASGRADLYEQYF.

The V and J genes are TRBV21-1 and TRBJ2-4; TRBD2 is the table's D call and was not checked against the DNA. The J call may not be correct, given that the DNA end is closer to TRBJ2-7. TRBV21-1 is listed as a pseudogene. This CDR3 is 14 amino acids long. CDR3 DNA: TGTGCCATCCGCCCGGGACTAGGCACGTACGAGCAGTACTTC. Its protein product is CAIRPGLGTYEQYF.

Comment on this clonotype: This could be a read error, since a much larger clone is one nucleotide away. The chain recombines TRBV12-3 or TRBV12-4 with TRBJ2-3; TRBD2 might be the D (6 bases). The CDR3 is made up of 15 amino acids. CDR3 region: CASSLAAGSTDAQYF. In DNA, the CDR3 is TGTGCCAGCAGTTTAGCGGCGGGGAGCACAGATGCGCAGTATTTT.

V gene TRBV3-1 combines with J gene TRBJ2-3; maybe TRBD1 (5 bases). V gave up 3 bases and J gave up 4 bases, with 11 bases separating them. Germline V gives CDR1 LGHDT, CDR2 YNNKEL (reference sequence). The CDR3 is 14 residues long. The CDR3 reads CASSQRQTPDTQYF. For the CDR3, the DNA is TGTGCCAGCAGCCAGAGACAGACCCCAGATACGCAGTATTTT.

In its sample, this clonotype was seen a few times. The CDR3 spells CATSSSGNSNSPLHF. CDR3 DNA sequence: TGTGCCACCAGCAGCTCCGGGAACTCAAATTCACCCCTCCACTTT. The gene calls are TRBV15 and TRBJ1-6; D unresolved. This CDR3 is built from 15 residues. The germline V gene has CDR1 LNHNV and CDR2 YYDKDF (reference sequence). Trimming pared 3 bases from V and 7 bases from J, leaving 13 bases between.

V usage is TRBV4-3 and J usage is TRBJ2-2; D could derive from TRBD1 or TRBD2 (5 bases each). The germline V gene encodes CDR1 LGHNA and CDR2 YSLEER. V was pared by 1 base and J by 3 bases, with 9 bases between. This CDR3 region has 15 residues. For the CDR3, the DNA is TGCGCCAGCAGCCAAGGAGGGGCGGACACCGGGGAGCTGTTTTTT. It encodes CASSQGGADTGELFF.

This rearrangement joins TRBV6-5 to TRBJ2-3; TRBD1 might be the D (5 bases). The ends were cut back, 0 bases at V and 4 bases at J, with 17 bases in the middle. Germline CDR1 is MNHEY and CDR2 is SVGAGI. The CDR3 contains 17 residues. The CDR3 region has the DNA TGTGCCAGCAGTTACTCGATTACCATCATGGGGCCAGATACGCAGTATTTT. Its translation: CASSYSITIMGPDTQYF.

The rearrangement links TRBV29-1 to TRBJ2-1, with D unresolved. This CDR3 region has 13 residues. The V gene's germline CDR1 is SQVTM and CDR2 ANQGSEA. Trimming removed 3 bases at V and 4 bases at J, with 10 bases between. The CDR3 nucleotides are TGCAGCGTTGAGGAACAGTCATACAATGAGCAGTTCTTC. Translation: CSVEEQSYNEQFF.

This clonotype appeared many times. The genes are TRBV6-5 and TRBJ2-5, with 9 bases matching TRBD1. Germline CDR1 reads MNHEY; CDR2 reads SVGAGI. Trimming at V came to 5 bases and at J to 11 bases, leaving 9 bases not matched to a gene. CDR3 length: 13 residues. This CDR3 reads CASSVPGQGKQYF. DNA for the CDR3: TGTGCCAGCAGTGTCCCGGGACAGGGCAAGCAGTACTTC.

This clonotype was recorded many times. V and J are TRBV5-5 and TRBJ2-5; D unresolved. This CDR3 is 14 amino acids long. CDR1 is SGHKS, CDR2 YYEKEE, per germline (reference sequence). Trimming pared 5 bases from V and 2 bases from J, leaving 13 bases between. Here the CDR3 DNA reads TGTGCCAGCAGGGCTACGAGAGGACAAGAGACCCAGTACTTC. Protein sequence: CASRATRGQETQYF.

The CDR3 reads CASSPDARPQHF. CDR3 nucleotides: TGTGCCAGCAGTCCAGACGCCCGACCCCAGCATTTT. The V call is TRBV6-2 or TRBV6-3, the J call TRBJ1-5; D gene unclear. CDR1 MNHEY and CDR2 SVGEGT come from the germline V gene. CDR3 length: 12 residues. V was clipped by 5 bases and J by 10 bases, with 12 bases between them.

Comment on this clonotype: The CDR3 does not end in the conserved phenylalanine or tryptophan, so this is likely a read error. The V and J genes are TRBV15 and TRBJ2-1; TRBD2 matches at 7 bases. This CDR3 has 15 residues. V shed 1 base and J 5 bases; nucleotides not matched to a gene: 5. Germline CDR1 and CDR2: LNHNV and YYDKDF (reference sequence). The CDR3 loop reads CATSRGLAGNNEQFV. The CDR3 bases are TGTGCCACCAGCAGAGGACTAGCTGGAAACAATGAGCAGTTCGTC.

About this clonotype: Since a much larger clone is just one base distant, this may be a read error. V usage is TRBV5-5 and J usage is TRBJ2-7, with 14 bases fitting TRBD2. CDR3 length: 20 residues. Germline V gene lookup returns CDR1 SGHKS and CDR2 YYEKEE (reference sequence). V lost 4 bases and J lost 3; bases outside the gene matches: 18. Here the CDR3 DNA reads TGTGCCAGCAGCGCGAAAGAACCGGGACTAGCGGGAGTAAGCTTCTACGAGCAGTACTTC. Translation: CASSAKEPGLAGVSFYEQYF.

This clonotype was counted many times. V usage is TRBV20-1 and J usage is TRBJ2-1; 10 bases map to TRBD1. Germline CDR1 reads DFQATT; CDR2 reads SNEGSKA (reference sequence). This CDR3 contains 15 residues. V gave up 2 bases and J gave up 4 bases; unmatched junction bases: 5. The CDR3 here is CSARTGTGDYNEQFF. The CDR3, as DNA: TGCAGTGCTAGAACCGGGACAGGGGATTACAATGAGCAGTTCTTC.

In its sample, this clonotype was seen a few times. This chain connects TRBV19 to TRBJ2-3, with a weak D call TRBD1 (5 bases). Trimming removed 2 bases from V and 4 bases from J, with 16 bases in between. CDR1 LNHDA and CDR2 SQIVND come from the germline V gene (reference sequence). The CDR3 spans 16 residues. CDR3 amino acids: CASSITAGKISDTQYF. Written as DNA, the CDR3 is TGTGCCAGTAGTATAACGGCAGGGAAGATCTCAGATACGCAGTATTTT.

This clonotype was seen at least ten times. A single base separates this from a much larger clone, so it may be a read error. The V call is TRBV12-3 or TRBV12-4, the J call TRBJ1-5; no definite D call. This CDR3 spans 12 amino acids. The ends were cut back, 6 bases at V and 0 bases at J, with 3 bases in the middle. The CDR3 region has the DNA TGTGCCAGCAGGTATAGCAATCAGCCCCAGCATTTT. This translates into CASRYSNQPQHF.

This clonotype turned up a few times. The rearrangement links TRBV11-3 to TRBJ1-2; D is undetermined. The CDR3 runs 14 residues. The V end was cut by 2 bases, the J end by 2 bases, with 9 bases between. Germline CDR1 is SGHNT and CDR2 is YENEEA. CDR3 sequence reads: CASSLIEINYGYTF. CDR3 nucleotides: TGTGCCAGCAGCTTAATCGAAATAAACTATGGCTACACCTTC.

V and J are TRBV6-2 or TRBV6-3 and TRBJ1-6; 10 bases agree with TRBD1. The CDR3 consists of 16 residues. The junction had 6 bases not matched to a gene; V was cut back by 4 bases and J by 6 bases. CDR1 is MNHEY and CDR2 is SVGEGT in the germline V gene. The CDR3: CASSFRDRGINSPLHF. In DNA form, the CDR3 reads TGTGCCAGCAGTTTCCGGGACAGGGGTATTAATTCACCCCTCCACTTT.